These 30 T cell receptor beta chains came from one sample sequenced in a study of blood T cell repertoires in COVID-19. This table comes from immunoSEQ multiplex PCR, and its TCRdb copy is limited to in-frame clones, with some not included. The table has about 190,000 clones, roughly 80% seen once. Sequenced: peripheral blood. The receptors were sampled from a man aged 55 to 70 with active or convalescent COVID-19.

The genes are TRBV7-8 and TRBJ1-1; TRBD1 aligns across 8 bases. The germline V gene has CDR1 SGHVS and CDR2 FQNEAQ. Unmatched junction bases numbered 9, after V lost 5 bases and J lost 4 bases. This CDR3 spans 15 amino acids. CDR3 residues: CASSPRGPGGTEAFF. In DNA, the CDR3 is TGTGCCAGCAGCCCCAGGGGGCCGGGGGGCACTGAAGCTTTCTTT.

The chain links TRBV2 to TRBJ1-6; 7 positions match TRBD1. The CDR3 runs to 15 residues. Trimming at V came to 1 base and at J to 7 bases, leaving 4 bases not matched to a gene. Germline V gene data show CDR1 as SNHLY and CDR2 as FYNNEI. CDR3 sequence: CASSEVTGKNSPLHF. CDR3 nucleotide sequence: TGTGCCAGCAGTGAAGTGACAGGGAAAAATTCACCCCTCCACTTT. Complete variable domain (other parts from reference TRBV2 and TRBJ1-6): EPEVTQTPSHQVTQMGQEVILRCVPISNHLYFYWYRQILGQKVEFLVSFYNNEISEKSEIFDDQFSVERPDGSNFTLKIRSTKLEDSAMYFCASSEVTGKNSPLHFGNGTRLTVT.

The chain uses TRBV30 and TRBJ2-7, with a possible D match to TRBD1 (6 bases). CDR3 length: 14 residues. Germline-derived CDR1 and CDR2 are GTSNPN and SVGIG (reference sequence). The V end lost 4 bases, the J end lost 9 bases, and 22 bases lay between the germline ends. CDR3 residues: CAWIGTSNKGVQYF. The CDR3 DNA is TGTGCCTGGATTGGGACATCGAACAAGGGGGTGCAGTACTTC.

This clone was seen more than once but under ten times. The chain has TRBV2 and TRBJ1-4, with TRBD1 as a possible D gene (5 bases). The CDR3 is 13 amino acids. The V gene's germline CDR1 is SNHLY and CDR2 FYNNEI. The germline V and J ends were trimmed by 6 bases and 10 bases, with 15 bases remaining between them. The CDR3 protein is CASSVIPQGKLFF. The CDR3 coding sequence is TGTGCCAGCAGCGTCATTCCCCAGGGAAAACTGTTTTTT.

The chain combines TRBV4-3 with TRBJ1-6; no clear D. There are 12 residues in the CDR3. CDR1 is LGHNA, CDR2 YSLEER, per germline. The V end lost 4 bases, the J end lost 10 bases, and 8 bases lay between the germline ends. DNA of the CDR3: TGCGCCAGCAGCCTCAGTAACTCACCCCTCCACTTT. Residues: CASSLSNSPLHF.

The genes are TRBV6-5 and TRBJ2-2; 12 bases match TRBD1. J was trimmed by 6 bases and V by 7 bases; bases with no gene match: 3. Germline CDR1 MNHEY, CDR2 SVGAGI. There are 14 residues in the CDR3. CDR3 DNA sequence: TGTGCCAGCAAGGGACAGGGGGCTTCCGGGGAGCTGTTTTTT. Translated: CASKGQGASGELFF.

By sample fraction, this clone is hyperexpanded (1% or more). The chain combines TRBV25-1 with TRBJ1-1, with a possible D match to TRBD1 (5 bases). Trimming cost V 0 bases and J 4 bases, with 9 bases left between them. Germline CDR1 is MGHDK and CDR2 is SYGVNS. This CDR3 is built from 14 residues. This CDR3 reads CASSEYGRVTEAFF. The CDR3 bases are TGTGCCAGCAGTGAATATGGCAGGGTCACTGAAGCTTTCTTT.

V gene TRBV29-1 combines with J gene TRBJ1-3; D ambiguous. Looked up from germline, CDR1 is SQVTM and CDR2 is ANQGSEA. Deletions cut 4 bases from V and 0 bases from J, with 4 bases between. CDR3 length equals 12 residues. The CDR3: CSVGSSGNTIYF. CDR3 DNA: TGCAGCGTTGGGAGCTCTGGAAACACCATATATTTT.

V is TRBV18 and J is TRBJ2-7; the D is unclear. Germline V gene sequence: CDR1 KGHSH, CDR2 LQKENI. Between the trimmed V and J ends, which lost 0 bases and 0 bases, there was a span of 9 bases. CDR3 length equals 15 residues. The CDR3 DNA reads as TGTGCCAGCTCACCACCGAGTAGAAGCTCCTACGAGCAGTACTTC. Protein sequence: CASSPPSRSSYEQYF.

This clone was counted only a few times. This chain joins TRBV5-5 and TRBJ1-5, with unresolved D. The V and J ends lost 3 bases and 2 bases respectively, with 9 bases between them. The CDR3 spans 14 residues. CDR1 SGHKS and CDR2 YYEKEE come from the germline V gene (reference sequence). The DNA for the CDR3 is TGTGCCAGCAGCTCCCTCGGGGGCAATCAGCCCCAGCATTTT. Translation gives CASSSLGGNQPQHF.

The CDR3: CSVAMGQGLSGANVLTF. The CDR3 nucleotides are TGCAGCGTTGCGATGGGACAGGGCCTATCTGGGGCCAACGTCCTGACTTTC. V is TRBV29-1 and J is TRBJ2-6; 9 nucleotides match TRBD1. The CDR3 totals 17 residues. Losses at the gene ends were 4 bases for V and 1 base for J; bases not matched to a gene: 8. Germline V gene lookup returns CDR1 SQVTM and CDR2 ANQGSEA. The whole variable domain, remainder taken from reference TRBV29-1 and TRBJ2-6, is SAVISQKPSRDICQRGTSLTIQCQVDSQVTMMFWYRQQPGQSLTLIATANQGSEATYESGFVIDKFPISRPNLTFSTLTVSNMSPEDSSIYLCSVAMGQGLSGANVLTFGAGSRLTVL.

In this sample, this clone turned up a few times. The chain employs TRBV6-2 or TRBV6-3 and TRBJ1-2, with 7 bases fitting TRBD1. Unmatched junction bases numbered 5, after V lost 0 bases and J lost 4 bases. The germline V gene has CDR1 MNHEY and CDR2 SVGEGT. This CDR3 region has 15 residues. The CDR3 DNA is TGTGCCAGCAGTTACTCTTCGGGGACAGTCTATGGCTACACCTTC. Its protein product is CASSYSSGTVYGYTF.

This clone was recorded a few times. V usage is TRBV7-2 and J usage is TRBJ1-5; no clear D gene. CDR1 and CDR2 from the germline V gene are SGHTA and FQGNSA. The CDR3 totals 16 residues. V was shortened by 1 base and J by 4 bases, with 14 bases between the two germline ends. This chain's CDR3 is CASSLGYGSFNQPQHF. CDR3 DNA sequence: TGTGCCAGCAGCTTAGGGTACGGTTCGTTTAATCAGCCCCAGCATTTT. Full variable domain (missing parts from reference TRBV7-2 and TRBJ1-5): GAGVSQSPSNKVTEKGKDVELRCDPISGHTALYWYRQSLGQGLEFLIYFQGNSAPDKSGLPSDRFSAERTGGSVSTLTIQRTQQEDSAVYLCASSLGYGSFNQPQHFGDGTRLSIL.

This chain links TRBV24-1 with TRBJ2-5; perhaps TRBD1 as D (5 bases). V lost 3 bases to trimming and J lost 2 bases, with 12 bases between them. Germline V gives CDR1 KGHDR, CDR2 SFDVKD. CDR3 length equals 15 residues. The CDR3 spells CATSDPRVSQETQYF. As DNA, the CDR3 is TGTGCCACCAGTGATCCCAGGGTTTCTCAAGAGACCCAGTACTTC.

The chain carries TRBV28 and TRBJ1-2; the match to TRBD1 covers 10 bases. In germline, CDR1 is MDHEN, CDR2 SYDVKM. J lost 7 bases, V lost 8 bases, and 13 bases had no gene match. The CDR3 runs to 15 residues. CDR3 sequence: CASSPPSRTGGGYTF. CDR3 DNA sequence: TGTGCCAGCTCCCCCCCATCCCGGACAGGGGGTGGCTACACCTTC.

V is TRBV7-2 and J is TRBJ1-2; 9 nucleotides match TRBD1. V lost 6 bases and J lost 7; bases outside the gene matches: 9. Germline V lookup: CDR1 SGHTA, CDR2 FQGNSA. This CDR3 has 14 residues. CDR3 protein: CASRNPGQGVGYTF. CDR3 sequence (DNA): TGTGCCAGCAGGAACCCGGGACAGGGTGTTGGCTACACCTTC.

The chain recombines TRBV4-3 with TRBJ1-2; 10 bases align to TRBD1. Per germline, CDR1 LGHNA and CDR2 YSLEER. This CDR3 is built from 14 residues. V trimming: 4 bases; J trimming: 7 bases; junction bases outside the gene matches: 6. The CDR3 reads CASSPDRGLSGYTF. CDR3 bases: TGCGCCAGCAGCCCTGACAGGGGGCTAAGTGGCTACACCTTC.

This clone was picked up one time. This chain joins TRBV18 and TRBJ2-7; 9 nucleotides match TRBD2. Germline-derived CDR1 and CDR2 are KGHSH and LQKENI. V lost 2 bases to trimming and J lost 2 bases; unmatched junction nucleotides: 4. The CDR3 runs to 15 residues. The CDR3, as DNA: TGTGCCAGCTCACCAGCTAGCGGGATCGCCTACGAGCAGTACTTC. This gives the protein CASSPASGIAYEQYF. Combining the CDR3 with reference TRBV18 and TRBJ2-7 gives the whole variable domain NAGVMQNPRHLVRRRGQEARLRCSPMKGHSHVYWYRQLPEEGLKFMVYLQKENIIDESGMPKERFSAEFPKEGPSILRIQQVVRGDSAAYFCASSPASGIAYEQYFGPGTRLTVT.

This clone has a single count. V is TRBV7-9 and J is TRBJ2-1; 7 nucleotides align to TRBD1. Unmatched junction bases numbered 7, after V lost 5 bases and J lost 0 bases. Germline V lookup: CDR1 SEHNR, CDR2 FQNEAQ (reference sequence). The CDR3 runs 16 residues. The CDR3 is CASSPRTGDSYNEQFF. The CDR3 nucleotides are TGTGCCAGCAGCCCACGGACAGGAGACTCCTACAATGAGCAGTTCTTC.

This sequence joins TRBV7-2 and TRBJ1-1; TRBD1 matches 8 bases. V shed 5 bases, J shed 5 bases, and the junction held 16 bases outside the gene matches. The germline V gene encodes CDR1 SGHTA and CDR2 FQGNSA. This CDR3 comprises 17 residues. The CDR3 DNA reads as TGTGCCAGCAGCCCTGGACAGGGAGTTGTGATTGTTACTGAAGCTTTCTTT. Its translation: CASSPGQGVVIVTEAFF.

The gene calls are TRBV6-4 and TRBJ2-2, with a weak D call TRBD1 (6 bases). The germline V gene has CDR1 MRHNA and CDR2 SNTAGT. CDR3 length: 14 amino acids. Trimming stripped 6 bases from V and 4 bases from J, with 12 bases between. The CDR3 DNA is TGTGCCAGCAGACCACCAGGGGCCACCGGGGAGCTGTTTTTT. Amino acids: CASRPPGATGELFF.

The chain links TRBV6-5 to TRBJ2-3, with TRBD2 matching over 12 bases. Losses at the gene ends were 6 bases for V and 5 bases for J; bases not matched to a gene: 3. Germline CDR1 is MNHEY and CDR2 is SVGAGI. The CDR3 covers 14 residues. The CDR3 spells CASSRGLAGDTQYF. The CDR3 bases are TGTGCCAGCAGCCGGGGACTAGCGGGAGATACGCAGTATTTT.

V and J are TRBV9 and TRBJ2-3; possible D gene TRBD1, 6 bases. Trimming removed 4 bases at V and 2 bases at J, with 11 bases between. CDR3 size: 14 residues. CDR1 and CDR2 (germline): SGDLS, YYNGEE. CDR3 nucleotides: TGTGCCAGCAGCCCCCGACAGGCCACAGATACGCAGTATTTT. Translating it yields CASSPRQATDTQYF.

This clone turned up a few times. V gene TRBV7-2 combines with J gene TRBJ2-6; the D is unclear. V lost 5 bases and J lost 3, with 8 bases in between. The V gene's germline CDR1 is SGHTA and CDR2 FQGNSA. This CDR3 spans 14 amino acids. The CDR3 protein is CASSPSLGANVLTF. Written as DNA, the CDR3 is TGTGCCAGCAGCCCCAGTCTTGGGGCCAACGTCCTGACTTTC.

Only one count was recorded for this clone. V gene TRBV27 combines with J gene TRBJ2-3; tentatively, D is TRBD1 (7 bases). Germline values: CDR1 MNHEY, CDR2 SMNVEV (reference sequence). CDR3 length: 15 residues. V was cut by 5 bases and J by 2 bases, with 14 bases left in between. Here the CDR3 DNA reads TGTGCCAGCAGTGCAGGGGGACTTGACACAGATACGCAGTATTTT. Translation gives CASSAGGLDTDTQYF.

This chain links TRBV9 with TRBJ2-7; D possibly corresponds to TRBD1 (6 bases). Germline V lookup: CDR1 SGDLS, CDR2 YYNGEE. The CDR3 is 14 amino acids. The V gene lost 3 bases and the J gene lost 0 bases, with 10 bases spanning the gap. The CDR3 loop reads CASSGGGSSYEQYF. Written as DNA, the CDR3 is TGTGCCAGCAGCGGAGGGGGAAGCTCCTACGAGCAGTACTTC.

In this sample, this clone turned up a few times. The chain carries TRBV7-9 and TRBJ1-2, with TRBD1 matching 9 bases. J lost 4 bases, V lost 4 bases, and 7 bases had no gene match. The germline V gene encodes CDR1 SEHNR and CDR2 FQNEAQ (reference sequence). This CDR3 is built from 15 residues. The CDR3 DNA reads TGTGCCAGCAGCTCCGGACAGGGGAGCGGCTATGGCTACACCTTC. Its protein product is CASSSGQGSGYGYTF.

The chain joins TRBV4-3 to TRBJ2-1; tentative D call: TRBD1 (6 bases). The CDR3 sequence is 16 residues long. V was shortened by 0 bases and J by 6 bases, with 15 bases between the two germline ends. Germline loops: CDR1 LGHNA, CDR2 YSLEER. The DNA of the CDR3 is TGCGCCAGCAGCCAAGAGGGGACAAGGGCCTTCAATGAGCAGTTCTTC. It codes for CASSQEGTRAFNEQFF.

The chain combines TRBV28 with TRBJ2-6; no clear D. Trimming stripped 2 bases from V and 0 bases from J, with 5 bases between. CDR3 length equals 15 residues. Germline-derived CDR1 and CDR2 are MDHEN and SYDVKM. The CDR3 DNA reads as TGTGCCAGCAGTTTAACTGGCTCTGGGGCCAACGTCCTGACTTTC. This codes for CASSLTGSGANVLTF. Variable domain in full (rest from reference TRBV28 and TRBJ2-6): DVKVTQSSRYLVKRTGEKVFLECVQDMDHENMFWYRQDPGLGLRLIYFSYDVKMKEKGDIPEGYSVSREKKERFSLILESASTNQTSMYLCASSLTGSGANVLTFGAGSRLTVL.

The chain employs TRBV3-1 (or the pseudogene TRBV3-2) and TRBJ2-1; the D gene is possibly TRBD2 (6 bases). This CDR3 is 15 amino acids long. CDR1 and CDR2 (germline): LGHDT, YNNKEL (reference sequence). V gave up 0 bases and J gave up 7 bases, with 13 bases separating them. CDR3 coding DNA: TGTGCCAGCAGCCAAGACCCGGCTAGCGAAAATGAGCAGTTCTTC. Encoded protein: CASSQDPASENEQFF.